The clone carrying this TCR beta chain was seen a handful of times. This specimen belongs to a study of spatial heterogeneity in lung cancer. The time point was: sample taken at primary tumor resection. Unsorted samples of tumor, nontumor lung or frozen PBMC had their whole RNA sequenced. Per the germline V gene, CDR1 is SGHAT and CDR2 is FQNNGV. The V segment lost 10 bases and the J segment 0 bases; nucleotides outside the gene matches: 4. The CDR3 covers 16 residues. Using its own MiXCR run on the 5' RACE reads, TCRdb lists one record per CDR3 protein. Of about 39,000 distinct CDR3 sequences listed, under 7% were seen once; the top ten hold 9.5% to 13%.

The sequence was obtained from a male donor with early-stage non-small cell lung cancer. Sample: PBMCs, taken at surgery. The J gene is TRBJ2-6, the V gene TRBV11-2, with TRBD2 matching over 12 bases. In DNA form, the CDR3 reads TGTGCCACCAGACTAGCGGGGGCCTCTGGGGCCAACGTCCTGACTTTC. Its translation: CATRLAGASGANVLTF.